The present T cell receptor beta chain was sequenced within a study of cytomegalovirus exposure and HLA in healthy donors. This clone was found a few times. The CDR3 contains 15 residues. V shed 1 base and J shed 2 bases, with 8 bases lying between them. Germline V lookup: CDR1 MGHRA, CDR2 YSYEKL. 13 Jbeta primers and 60 Vbeta primers were used for the PCR. The protocol was immunoSEQ multiplex PCR, while the TCRdb copy is restricted to in-frame clones and leaves out a portion. The table includes fewer than 200,000 clones, 60% to 80% detected once. The TCR was taken from a man in his forties or fifties in good health and CMV-seropositive. The chain couples TRBV4-1 to TRBJ2-2; D may be TRBD1 (6 bases). The sample was PBMCs. CDR3 amino acids: CASSQGGHNTGELFF. The CDR3 coding sequence is TGCGCCAGCAGCCAAGGGGGACATAACACCGGGGAGCTGTTTTTT.